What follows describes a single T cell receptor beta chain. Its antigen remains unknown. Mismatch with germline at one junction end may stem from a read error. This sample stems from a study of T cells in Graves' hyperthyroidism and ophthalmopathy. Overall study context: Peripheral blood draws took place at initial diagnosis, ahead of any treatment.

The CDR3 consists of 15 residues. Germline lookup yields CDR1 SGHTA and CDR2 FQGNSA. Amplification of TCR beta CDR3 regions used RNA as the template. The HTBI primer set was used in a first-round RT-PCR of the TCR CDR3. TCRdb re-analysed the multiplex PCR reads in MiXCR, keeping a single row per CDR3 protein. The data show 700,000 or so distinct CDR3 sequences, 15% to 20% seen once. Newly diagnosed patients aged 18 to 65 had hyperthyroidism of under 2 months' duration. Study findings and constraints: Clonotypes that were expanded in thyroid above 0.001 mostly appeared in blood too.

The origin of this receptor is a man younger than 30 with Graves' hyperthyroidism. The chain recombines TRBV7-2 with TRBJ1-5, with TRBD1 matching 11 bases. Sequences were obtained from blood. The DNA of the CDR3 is TGTGCCAGCAGCCGCGGACAGGGGGCTGGGCAGCCCCGGCATTTT. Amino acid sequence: CASSRGQGAGQPRHF.